This is a list of T cell receptor beta chains from one sample in a study of cytomegalovirus exposure and HLA in healthy donors. Produced via immunoSEQ multiplex PCR; TCRdb's table is partial and in-frame only. The data hold 200,000 or so clones, with over 65% observed a single time. Sequencing input: PBMCs. The receptors derive from a boy younger than 10 in good health and CMV-seronegative. Each CDR3 is given with its conserved first and last residue. The D gene is left open where the match is weak. Clone size appears in some rows only: once, few, many, or a class for an expanded clone.

D gene	V gene	J gene	clone size	CDR3 DNA	CDR3 protein
TRBD1	TRBV5-1	TRBJ1-2	.	TGCGCCAGCAGCGGGGACAGGGAGGCGGAGGGCTACACCTTC	CASSGDREAEGYTF
TRBD1	TRBV27	TRBJ2-7	.	TGTGCCAGCAGTGCCCGACAGGGGGCAATTCGGTACGAGCAGTACTTC	CASSARQGAIRYEQYF
TRBD1	TRBV2	TRBJ2-5	.	TGTGCCAGCAGCCAACGGGGACAGGGTATATCGGAGACCCAGTACTTC	CASSQRGQGISETQYF
TRBD1	TRBV7-2	TRBJ2-7	.	TGTGCCAGCAGCTTTACTGGGACAGCCCCTGGAGGCGAGCAGTACTTC	CASSFTGTAPGGEQYF
TRBD2	TRBV5-4	TRBJ2-3	few	TGTGCCAGCAGCTTGACTAGCGGGGAAGGCACGCAGTATTTT	CASSLTSGEGTQYF
.	TRBV7-9	TRBJ2-7	.	TGTTCCGGCAGCCCCCCTCGCGCCAACTCCTACGAGCAGTACTTC	CSGSPPRANSYEQYF
.	TRBV7-2	TRBJ1-2	few	TGTGCCAGCAGCCCCCGGCAGGTCGCCTATGGCTACACCTTC	CASSPRQVAYGYTF
.	TRBV15	TRBJ1-4	.	TGTGCCACCAGCAGGCCAGGGTCCGATGAAAAACTGTTTTTT	CATSRPGSDEKLFF
TRBD2	TRBV30	TRBJ2-5	.	TGTGCCTGGAGTCGGGGGGGGCAGGAGACCCAGTACTTC	CAWSRGGQETQYF
.	TRBV10-2	TRBJ2-5	.	TGCGCCAGCACCGACTCCGGACTCCTCCGGGCCCAGTACTTC	CASTDSGLLRAQYF
TRBD2	TRBV11-2	TRBJ2-1	.	TGTGCCAGCAGCTCAATTGCCCAGCGGGGGGGGTCTTTTCAGCGGTTCTTC	CASSSIAQRGGSFQRFF
TRBD1	TRBV9	TRBJ2-2	.	TGTGCCAGCAGCGTAGAGGGGGCGGCCACCGGGGAGCTGTTTTTT	CASSVEGAATGELFF
.	TRBV7-9	TRBJ1-2	.	TGTGCCAGCAGTCCCGGGTTATTAGGCTACACCTTC	CASSPGLLGYTF
TRBD2	TRBV7-8	TRBJ2-2	.	TGTGCCTCCGCGGGGGCGAACACCGGGGAGCTGTTTTTT	CASAGANTGELFF
TRBD2	TRBV7-9	TRBJ2-5	.	TGTGCCAGCAGCACGGGACTAGCGGGTCAAGAGACCCAGTACTTC	CASSTGLAGQETQYF
TRBD2	TRBV19	TRBJ2-7	.	TGTGCCAGTAGTTCAAGACTAGCGGGGTATTACGAGCAGTACTTC	CASSSRLAGYYEQYF
TRBD1	TRBV19	TRBJ1-3	.	TGTGCCAGTAGTATATTAGGCGGACAGGTGGGGAACACCATATATTTT	CASSILGGQVGNTIYF
TRBD2	TRBV27	TRBJ2-1	once	TGTGCCAGCAGTTTACGAGCGTGGAACGGGGGGGCCTACAATGAGCAGTTCTTC	CASSLRAWNGGAYNEQFF
.	TRBV19	TRBJ2-3	.	TGTGCCAGTGGGGCGACAGTTACTAGCACAGATACGCAGTATTTT	CASGATVTSTDTQYF
.	TRBV6-5	TRBJ2-1	.	TGTGCCAGCAGTAGCCGCCACAATGAGCAGTTCTTC	CASSSRHNEQFF